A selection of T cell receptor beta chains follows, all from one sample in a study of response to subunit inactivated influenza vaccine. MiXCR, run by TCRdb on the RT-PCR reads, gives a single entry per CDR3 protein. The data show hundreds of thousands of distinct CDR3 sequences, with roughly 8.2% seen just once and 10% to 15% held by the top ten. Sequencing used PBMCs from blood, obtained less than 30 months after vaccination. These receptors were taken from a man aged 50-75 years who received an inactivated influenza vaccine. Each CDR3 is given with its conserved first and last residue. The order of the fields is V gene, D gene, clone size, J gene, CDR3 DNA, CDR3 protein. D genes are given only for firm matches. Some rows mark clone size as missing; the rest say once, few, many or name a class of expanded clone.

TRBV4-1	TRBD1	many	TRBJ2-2	TGCGCCAGCAGCCAGACCGGGACAGGGGGTTTAGCCGGGGAGCTGTTTTTT	CASSQTGTGGLAGELFF
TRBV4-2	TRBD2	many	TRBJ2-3	TGTGCCAGCTCACAAAGCGGGACTAGCGGGAGACAGACAGATACGCAGTATTTT	CASSQSGTSGRQTDTQYF
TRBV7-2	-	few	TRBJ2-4	TGTGCCAGCAGCTCACAATCTAATCCGGGGCCGGTGGACTTC	CASSSQSNPGPVDF
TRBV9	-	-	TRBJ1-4	TGTGCCAGCAGCGCCCGGGACCGCCCTACAACTAATGAAAAACTGTTTTTT	CASSARDRPTTNEKLFF
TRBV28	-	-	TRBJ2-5	TGTGCCAGCAGTTCTATCCTAGGACGGGAGACCCAGTACTTC	CASSSILGRETQYF
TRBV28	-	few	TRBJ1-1	TGTGCCAGCAGTTTAGCAGGGACGGGCACTGAAGCTTTCTTT	CASSLAGTGTEAFF
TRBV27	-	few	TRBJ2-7	TGTGCCAGCAGAACAGGGACCTACCTTGGCGAGCAGTACTTC	CASRTGTYLGEQYF
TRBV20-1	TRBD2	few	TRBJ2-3	TGCAGTGCCTCCCGGACTAGCGGGGGCCGCACAGATACGCAGTATTTT	CSASRTSGGRTDTQYF
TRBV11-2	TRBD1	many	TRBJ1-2	TGTGCCAGCAGCTCGACAGGGGTCTATGGCTACACCTTC	CASSSTGVYGYTF
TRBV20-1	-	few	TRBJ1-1	TGCAGTGCCGACGACACTTTAATCAACACTGAAGCTTTCTTT	CSADDTLINTEAFF
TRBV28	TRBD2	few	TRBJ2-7	TGTGCCAGCAGTGGGGTGACTAGCGGGAGATCCTACGAGCAGTACTTC	CASSGVTSGRSYEQYF
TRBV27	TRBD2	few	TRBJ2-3	TGTGCCAGCAGTTCACTAGGCCGGGGGGTCACAGATACGCAGTATTTT	CASSSLGRGVTDTQYF
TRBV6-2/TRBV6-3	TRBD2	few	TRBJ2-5	TGTGCCAGCCAACTAGCGGGAGCTTGGGAGACCCAGTACTTC	CASQLAGAWETQYF
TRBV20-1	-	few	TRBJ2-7	TGCAGTGCTAGACCAGGGGAGATCTACGAGCAGTACTTC	CSARPGEIYEQYF
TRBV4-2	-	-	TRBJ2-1	TGTGCCAGCAAAAAAGGGGGGGCTTCGGGGAATGAGCAGTTCTTC	CASKKGGASGNEQFF
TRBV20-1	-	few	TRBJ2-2	TGCAGTGCTAGAGTCCCCAGGGGAGCCGGGGAGCTGTTTTTT	CSARVPRGAGELFF